One and the same sample provided the 13 T cell receptor beta chains below, sequenced in a study of technical replicates of blood from a few donors. The method was immunoSEQ multiplex PCR; TCRdb's version includes in-frame clones alone and lacks a portion of them. The sample holds tens of thousands of clones, about 95% seen once. Sequencing was carried out using T cells isolated from PBMCs. The origin of the receptors is a human donor in good health.

This chain links TRBV7-9 with TRBJ1-1; D is uncertain. Germline V lookup: CDR1 SEHNR, CDR2 FQNEAQ (reference sequence). The CDR3 has 13 residues. V was shortened by 0 bases and J by 3 bases, with 5 bases between the two germline ends. The CDR3 is CASSLAQDTEAFF. CDR3 sequence (DNA): TGTGCCAGCAGCTTAGCGCAGGACACTGAAGCTTTCTTT.

The chain employs TRBV2 and TRBJ2-7, with a tentative D call TRBD2 (6 bases). The CDR3 is 15 residues long. V lost 3 bases and J lost 2, with 14 bases in between. Germline values: CDR1 SNHLY, CDR2 FYNNEI. CDR3 residues: CASSESGGITYEQYF. The CDR3 nucleotides are TGTGCCAGCAGTGAGTCCGGAGGGATCACCTACGAGCAGTACTTC.

The CDR3 DNA is TGTGCCAGCAGCCACAACAGCGGGGGGGTTCCAGATACGCAGTATTTT. This codes for CASSHNSGGVPDTQYF. V gene TRBV7-2 combines with J gene TRBJ2-3; 10 nucleotides match TRBD2. Germline CDR1 reads SGHTA; CDR2 reads FQGNSA. The CDR3 covers 16 residues. V lost 5 bases and J lost 4; bases outside the gene matches: 9.

CDR3 amino acids: CASSFVGWLTSGTGEQYF. In nucleotides, the CDR3 is TGTGCCAGCAGTTTTGTGGGTTGGTTGACTAGCGGGACGGGAGAGCAGTACTTC. The chain is built from TRBV27 and TRBJ2-7, with 11 bases fitting TRBD2. CDR1 is MNHEY and CDR2 is SMNVEV in the germline V gene (reference sequence). The CDR3 contains 18 residues. V lost 3 bases to trimming and J lost 7 bases; unmatched junction nucleotides: 17.

The V and J genes are TRBV6-9 and TRBJ1-1; D is uncertain. Deletions cut 8 bases from V and 5 bases from J, with 24 bases between. Looked up from germline, CDR1 is MNHGY and CDR2 is SVAAGI. This CDR3 is built from 16 residues. The CDR3 spells CASVPFPDFTATEAFF. CDR3 nucleotide sequence: TGTGCCAGCGTTCCGTTTCCGGACTTTACGGCGACTGAAGCTTTCTTT.

The chain uses TRBV6-5 and TRBJ1-2; D is ambiguous. This CDR3 has 13 residues. V gave up 3 bases and J gave up 4 bases, with 9 bases separating them. Germline V lookup: CDR1 MNHEY, CDR2 SVGAGI. The CDR3 DNA follows: TGTGCCAGCAGTTATCGGGGTTTCTATGGCTACACCTTC. Protein: CASSYRGFYGYTF.

Written as DNA, the CDR3 is TGCGCCAGCAGCCTTACCCCAGGGGTGGGCTACAATGAGCAGTTCTTC. Amino acids: CASSLTPGVGYNEQFF. The chain employs TRBV4-1 and TRBJ2-1; the D gene is possibly TRBD1 (6 bases). Trimming took 4 bases from V and 3 from J, leaving 16 bases between them. Germline V gene sequence: CDR1 MGHRA, CDR2 YSYEKL. This CDR3 region has 16 residues.

The chain links TRBV5-6 to TRBJ2-2; TRBD1 matches at 8 bases. The trim removed 2 bases at V and 0 bases at J, leaving 3 bases unmatched. CDR3 length: 16 residues. CDR1 and CDR2 (germline): SGHDT, YYEEEE. The CDR3 sequence: CASSFRGLTNTGELFF. CDR3 nucleotide sequence: TGTGCCAGCAGCTTCAGGGGGCTCACGAACACCGGGGAGCTGTTTTTT.

This chain joins TRBV27 and TRBJ2-2; TRBD2 might be the D (5 bases). This CDR3 is 14 amino acids long. The V end was cut by 1 base, the J end by 3 bases, with 6 bases between. Germline lookup yields CDR1 MNHEY and CDR2 SMNVEV (reference sequence). As DNA, the CDR3 is TGTGCCAGCAGTTTATACGGGGACACCGGGGAGCTGTTTTTT. This gives the protein CASSLYGDTGELFF.

The chain couples TRBV5-1 to TRBJ1-3; 7 bases line up with TRBD1. CDR3 length equals 17 residues. Germline loops: CDR1 SGHRS, CDR2 YFSETQ. V trimming: 4 bases; J trimming: 0 bases; junction bases outside the gene matches: 10. CDR3 sequence (DNA): TGCGCCAGCAGCCCTCGGACAGGCTTATCCTCTGGAAACACCATATATTTT. Residues: CASSPRTGLSSGNTIYF.

V gene TRBV25-1 combines with J gene TRBJ1-2; possibly TRBD1 for D (5 bases). V dropped 4 bases and J dropped 2 bases, with 14 bases sitting between them. The CDR3 is 15 residues long. Germline CDR1 reads MGHDK; CDR2 reads SYGVNS. CDR3 region: CASSGAGTINYGYTF. The CDR3 DNA reads TGTGCCAGCAGTGGGGCCGGGACTATCAACTATGGCTACACCTTC.

The J gene is TRBJ2-1, the V gene TRBV4-2, with TRBD2 matching over 12 bases. Germline V lookup: CDR1 LGHNA, CDR2 YNFKEQ. J lost 5 bases, V lost 4 bases, and 6 bases had no gene match. The CDR3 has 16 amino acids. CDR3 coding DNA: TGTGCCAGCAGCCCCCTAGGACTAGCGGGACACAATGAGCAGTTCTTC. The encoded protein is CASSPLGLAGHNEQFF.

The chain recombines TRBV4-1 with TRBJ2-7, with 8 positions matching TRBD2. This CDR3 is built from 18 residues. Germline values: CDR1 MGHRA, CDR2 YSYEKL. Germline trimming cut 1 base from V and 4 bases from J; bases unmatched to any gene: 15. For the CDR3, the DNA is TGCGCCAGCAGCCAAGTGTCTATGTGGGGGACTAGTCTTTACGAGCAGTACTTC. Residues: CASSQVSMWGTSLYEQYF.